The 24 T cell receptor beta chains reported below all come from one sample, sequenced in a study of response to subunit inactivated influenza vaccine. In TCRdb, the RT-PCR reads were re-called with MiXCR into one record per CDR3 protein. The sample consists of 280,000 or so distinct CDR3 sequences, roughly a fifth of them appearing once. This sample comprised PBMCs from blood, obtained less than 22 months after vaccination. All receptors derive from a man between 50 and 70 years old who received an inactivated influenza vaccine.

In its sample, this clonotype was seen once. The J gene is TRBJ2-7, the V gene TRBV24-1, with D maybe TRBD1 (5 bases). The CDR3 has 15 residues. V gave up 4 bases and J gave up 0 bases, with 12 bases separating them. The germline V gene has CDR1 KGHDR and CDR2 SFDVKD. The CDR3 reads CATSENTGSSYEQYF. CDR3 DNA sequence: TGTGCCACCAGTGAAAATACAGGTTCCTCCTACGAGCAGTACTTC.

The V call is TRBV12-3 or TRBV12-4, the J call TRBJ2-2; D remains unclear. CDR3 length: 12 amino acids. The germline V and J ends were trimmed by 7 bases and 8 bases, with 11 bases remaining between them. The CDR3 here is CASTRPGGELFF. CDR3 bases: TGTGCCAGCACCCGCCCCGGGGGGGAGCTGTTTTTT.

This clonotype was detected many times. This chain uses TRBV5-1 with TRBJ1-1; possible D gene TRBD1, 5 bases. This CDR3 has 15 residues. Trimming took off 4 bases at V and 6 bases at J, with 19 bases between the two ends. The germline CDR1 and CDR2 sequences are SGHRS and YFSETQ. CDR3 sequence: CASSPPSGGISEAFF. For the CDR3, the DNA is TGCGCCAGCAGCCCCCCGAGCGGGGGGATCTCTGAAGCTTTCTTT.

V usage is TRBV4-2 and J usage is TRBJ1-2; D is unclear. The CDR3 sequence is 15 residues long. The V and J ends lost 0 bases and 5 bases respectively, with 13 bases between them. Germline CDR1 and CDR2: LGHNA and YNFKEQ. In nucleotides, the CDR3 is TGTGCCAGCAGCCAAGAATCGGGATCCCCTTATGGCTACACCTTC. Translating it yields CASSQESGSPYGYTF.

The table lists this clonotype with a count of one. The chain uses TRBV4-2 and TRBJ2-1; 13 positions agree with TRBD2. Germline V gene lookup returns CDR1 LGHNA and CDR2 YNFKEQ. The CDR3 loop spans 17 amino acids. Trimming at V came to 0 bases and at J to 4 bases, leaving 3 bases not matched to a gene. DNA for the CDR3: TGTGCCAGCAGCCAAGAACGGACTAGCGGGGGATACAATGAGCAGTTCTTC. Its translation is CASSQERTSGGYNEQFF.

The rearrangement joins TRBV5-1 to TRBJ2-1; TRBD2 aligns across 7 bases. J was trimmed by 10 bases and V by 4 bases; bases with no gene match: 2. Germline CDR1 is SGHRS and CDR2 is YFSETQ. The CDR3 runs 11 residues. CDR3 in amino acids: CASSGGEEQFF. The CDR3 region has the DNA TGCGCCAGCAGCGGGGGGGAGGAGCAGTTCTTC.

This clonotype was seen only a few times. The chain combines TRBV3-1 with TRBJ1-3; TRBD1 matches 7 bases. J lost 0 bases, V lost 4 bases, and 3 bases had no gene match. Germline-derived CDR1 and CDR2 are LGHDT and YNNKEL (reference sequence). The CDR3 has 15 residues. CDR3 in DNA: TGTGCCAGCAGCCCTACAGGGGTCTCTGGAAACACCATATATTTT. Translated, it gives CASSPTGVSGNTIYF. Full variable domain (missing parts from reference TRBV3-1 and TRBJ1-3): DTAVSQTPKYLVTQMGNDKSIKCEQNLGHDTMYWYKQDSKKFLKIMFSYNNKELIINETVPNRFSPKSPDKAHLNLHINSLELGDSAVYFCASSPTGVSGNTIYFGEGSWLTVV.

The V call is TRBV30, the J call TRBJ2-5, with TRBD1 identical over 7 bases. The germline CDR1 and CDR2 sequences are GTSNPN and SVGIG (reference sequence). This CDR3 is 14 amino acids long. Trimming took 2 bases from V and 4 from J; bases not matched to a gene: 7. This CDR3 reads CAWSSRQGRETQYF. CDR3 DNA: TGTGCCTGGAGTTCCCGACAGGGAAGAGAGACCCAGTACTTC.

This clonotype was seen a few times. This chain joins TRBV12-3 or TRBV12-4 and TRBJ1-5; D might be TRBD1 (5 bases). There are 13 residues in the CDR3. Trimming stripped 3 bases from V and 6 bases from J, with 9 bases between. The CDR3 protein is CASSFREGQPQHF. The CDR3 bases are TGTGCCAGCAGTTTCAGGGAGGGTCAGCCCCAGCATTTT.

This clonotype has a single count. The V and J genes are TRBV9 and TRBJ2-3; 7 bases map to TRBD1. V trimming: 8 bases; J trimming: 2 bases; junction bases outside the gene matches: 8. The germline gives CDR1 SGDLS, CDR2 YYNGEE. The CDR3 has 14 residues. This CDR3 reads CASTTGPDTDTQYF. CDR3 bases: TGTGCCAGTACGACAGGGCCAGACACAGATACGCAGTATTTT. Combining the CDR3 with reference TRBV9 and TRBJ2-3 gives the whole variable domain DSGVTQTPKHLITATGQRVTLRCSPRSGDLSVYWYQQSLDQGLQFLIQYYNGEERAKGNILERFSAQQFPDLHSELNLSSLELGDSALYFCASTTGPDTDTQYFGPGTRLTVL.

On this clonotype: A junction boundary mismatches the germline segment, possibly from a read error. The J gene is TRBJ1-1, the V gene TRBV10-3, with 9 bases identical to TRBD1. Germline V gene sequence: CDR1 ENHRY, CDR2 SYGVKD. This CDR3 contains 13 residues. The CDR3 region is CAISDRGSTKAFF. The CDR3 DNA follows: TGTGCCATCAGCGACAGGGGGAGCACTAAAGCTTTCTTT.

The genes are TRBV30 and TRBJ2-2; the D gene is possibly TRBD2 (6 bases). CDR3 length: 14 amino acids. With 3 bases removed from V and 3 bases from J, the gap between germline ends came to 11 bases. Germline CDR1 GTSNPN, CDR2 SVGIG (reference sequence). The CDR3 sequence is CAWSAGLDTGELFF. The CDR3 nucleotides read TGTGCCTGGAGCGCGGGGTTGGACACCGGGGAGCTGTTTTTT.

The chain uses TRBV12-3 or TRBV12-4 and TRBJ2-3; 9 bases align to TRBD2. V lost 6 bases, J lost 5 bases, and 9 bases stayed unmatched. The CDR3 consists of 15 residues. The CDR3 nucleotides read TGTGCCAGCAGCCCGGCGGGGGGGGCCCTAGATACGCAGTATTTT. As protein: CASSPAGGALDTQYF.

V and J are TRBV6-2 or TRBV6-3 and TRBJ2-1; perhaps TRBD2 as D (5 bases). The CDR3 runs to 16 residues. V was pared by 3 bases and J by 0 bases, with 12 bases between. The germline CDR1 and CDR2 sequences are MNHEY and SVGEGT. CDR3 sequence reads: CASSYRGYSSYNEQFF. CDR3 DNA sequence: TGTGCCAGCAGTTATCGGGGTTACAGCTCCTACAATGAGCAGTTCTTC.

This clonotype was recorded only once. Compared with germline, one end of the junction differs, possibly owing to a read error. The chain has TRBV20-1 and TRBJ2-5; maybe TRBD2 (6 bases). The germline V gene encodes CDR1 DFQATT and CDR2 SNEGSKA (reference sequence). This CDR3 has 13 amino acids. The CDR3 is CSPRVTSKGTQYF. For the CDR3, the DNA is TGCAGTCCTAGAGTGACTAGTAAGGGGACCCAGTACTTC.

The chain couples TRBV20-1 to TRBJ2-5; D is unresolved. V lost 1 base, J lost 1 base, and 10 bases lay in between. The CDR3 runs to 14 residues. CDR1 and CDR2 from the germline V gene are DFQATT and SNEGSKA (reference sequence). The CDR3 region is CSARGWGSQETQYF. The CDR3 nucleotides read TGCAGTGCTAGAGGGTGGGGTTCCCAAGAGACCCAGTACTTC.

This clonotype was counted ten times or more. The CDR3 region has the DNA TGTGCCAGCAGCCGTCGAAATAGCAATCAGCCCCAGCATTTT. Amino acids: CASSRRNSNQPQHF. The chain employs TRBV12-3 or TRBV12-4 and TRBJ1-5; D unclear. V was trimmed by 6 bases and J by 0 bases, leaving 9 bases between them. This CDR3 is built from 14 residues.

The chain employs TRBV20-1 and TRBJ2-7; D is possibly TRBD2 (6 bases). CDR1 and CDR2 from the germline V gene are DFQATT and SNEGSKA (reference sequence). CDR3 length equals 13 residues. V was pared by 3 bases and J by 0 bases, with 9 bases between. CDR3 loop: CSASRGSSYEQYF. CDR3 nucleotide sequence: TGCAGTGCTAGTCGGGGGAGCTCCTACGAGCAGTACTTC.

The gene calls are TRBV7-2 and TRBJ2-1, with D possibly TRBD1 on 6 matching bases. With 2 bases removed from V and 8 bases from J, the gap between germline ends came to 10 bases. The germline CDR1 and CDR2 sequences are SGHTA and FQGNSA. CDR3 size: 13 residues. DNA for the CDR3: TGTGCCAGCAGCTTACTCAGGGGCCATGAGCAGTTCTTC. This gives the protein CASSLLRGHEQFF.

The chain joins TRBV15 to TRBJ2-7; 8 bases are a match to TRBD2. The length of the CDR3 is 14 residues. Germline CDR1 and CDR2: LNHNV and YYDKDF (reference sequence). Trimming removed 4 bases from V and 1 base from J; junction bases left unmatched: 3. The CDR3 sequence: CATSKKRESYEQYF. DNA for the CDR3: TGTGCCACCAGCAAAAAGCGGGAGTCCTACGAGCAGTACTTC.

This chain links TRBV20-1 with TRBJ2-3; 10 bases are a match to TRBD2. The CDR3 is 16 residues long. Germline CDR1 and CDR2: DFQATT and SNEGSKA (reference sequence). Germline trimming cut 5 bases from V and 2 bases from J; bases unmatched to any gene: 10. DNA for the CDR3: TGCAGTGCTGCCCAGAGCGGGAGGGTCCTCACAGATACGCAGTATTTT. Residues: CSAAQSGRVLTDTQYF.

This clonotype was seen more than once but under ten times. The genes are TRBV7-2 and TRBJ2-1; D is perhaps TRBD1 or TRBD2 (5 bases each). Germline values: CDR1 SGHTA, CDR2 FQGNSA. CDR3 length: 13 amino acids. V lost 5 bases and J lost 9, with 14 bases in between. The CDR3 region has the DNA TGTGCCAGCAGCCTTCTGACCGGGGCTGAGCAGTTCTTC. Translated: CASSLLTGAEQFF.

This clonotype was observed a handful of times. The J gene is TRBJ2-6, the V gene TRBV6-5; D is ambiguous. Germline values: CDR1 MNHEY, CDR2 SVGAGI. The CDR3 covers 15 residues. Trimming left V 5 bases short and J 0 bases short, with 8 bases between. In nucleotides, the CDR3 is TGTGCCAGCAGTCACCGGACCTCTGGGGCCAACGTCCTGACTTTC. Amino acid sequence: CASSHRTSGANVLTF.

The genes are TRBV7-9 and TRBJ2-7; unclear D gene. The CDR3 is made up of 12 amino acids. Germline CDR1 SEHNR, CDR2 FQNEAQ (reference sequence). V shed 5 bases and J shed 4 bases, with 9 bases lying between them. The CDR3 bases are TGTGCCAGCAGCCGGTGGGGTTACGAGCAGTACTTC. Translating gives CASSRWGYEQYF. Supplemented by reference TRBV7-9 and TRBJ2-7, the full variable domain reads DTGVSQNPRHKITKRGQNVTFRCDPISEHNRLYWYRQTLGQGPEFLTYFQNEAQLEKSRLLSDRFSAERPKGSFSTLEIQRTEQGDSAMYLCASSRWGYEQYFGPGTRLTVT.